A selection of T cell receptor beta chains follows, all from one sample in a study of identical twins. Via MiXCR, TCRdb re-called the 5' RACE reads, giving one row per CDR3 protein. Here the sample spans about 520,000 distinct CDR3 sequences, 20% to 25% being singletons. These same data were also listed under a study on T cells expressing NK-cell markers.

Sequencing input: CD4+ T cells sorted from blood. These receptors were taken from a woman under 30 in good health. CDR3s include the opening cysteine and the closing phenylalanine or tryptophan. Not every row has a clone size; where given, it reads once, few, many or a size class.

cdr3_aa	clone_size	cdr3_length	j_call	v_call
CSAYSESLAKNIQYF	few	15	TRBJ2-4	TRBV20-1
CAISEPTSGGNTGELFF	NA	17	TRBJ2-2	TRBV10-3
CSAPPGPYTDTQYF	few	14	TRBJ2-3	TRBV20-1
CASSTYSTEAFF	many	12	TRBJ1-1	TRBV7-9
CAISELGQMNTEAFF	few	15	TRBJ1-1	TRBV10-3
CSASPVGGQETQYF	NA	14	TRBJ2-5	TRBV20-1
CATSRVLEAYEQYF	NA	14	TRBJ2-7	TRBV15
CASRRLAGRQFF	NA	12	TRBJ2-1	TRBV6-2/TRBV6-3
CASSHRRGRGSGGYTF	few	16	TRBJ1-2	TRBV12-3/TRBV12-4
CASSLSRPGLAGQETQYF	many	18	TRBJ2-5	TRBV11-2
CASSSGWGQETQYF	NA	14	TRBJ2-5	TRBV11-3
CASSLVAGDTGELFF	few	15	TRBJ2-2	TRBV5-1
CASSPRPSTGPDTQYF	few	16	TRBJ2-3	TRBV7-3
CSVSIGGGGYNEQFF	once	15	TRBJ2-1	TRBV29-1
CSVERVTEAFF	many	11	TRBJ1-1	TRBV29-1
CASSPRAGSTGELFF	few	15	TRBJ2-2	TRBV5-8
CASSITSYEQYF	NA	12	TRBJ2-7	TRBV12-3/TRBV12-4
CASSSTVYSYEQYF	few	14	TRBJ2-7	TRBV11-2
CASSLGRGPGTQYF	few	14	TRBJ2-5	TRBV7-2
CASSLFLAGSSDEQFF	once	16	TRBJ2-1	TRBV5-6
CASSVLYTGELFF	few	13	TRBJ2-2	TRBV2
CSARLAGVKETQYF	NA	14	TRBJ2-5	TRBV20-1
CASSLPYRGYYEQYF	few	15	TRBJ2-7	TRBV12-3/TRBV12-4
CSATHTSPYEQYF	NA	13	TRBJ2-7	TRBV20-1
CSALRTGTTEQYF	NA	13	TRBJ2-7	TRBV20-1
CASSYSRSSYEQYF	few	14	TRBJ2-7	TRBV6-5
CASSVDVGRYEQYF	NA	14	TRBJ2-7	TRBV9
CASSLEPDNSPLHF	NA	14	TRBJ1-6	TRBV5-1
CASTVGQGNSGANVLTF	NA	17	TRBJ2-6	TRBV6-1